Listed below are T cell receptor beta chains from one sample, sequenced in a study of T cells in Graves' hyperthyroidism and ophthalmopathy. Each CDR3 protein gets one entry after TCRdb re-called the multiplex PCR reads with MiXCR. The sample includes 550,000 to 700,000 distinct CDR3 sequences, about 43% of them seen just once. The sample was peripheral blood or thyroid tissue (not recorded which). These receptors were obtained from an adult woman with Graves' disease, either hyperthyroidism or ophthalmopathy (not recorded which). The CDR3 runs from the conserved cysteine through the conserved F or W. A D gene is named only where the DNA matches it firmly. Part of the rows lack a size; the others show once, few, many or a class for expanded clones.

CASSDLGVAGPYEQYF	TGCGCCAGCAGTGATCTCGGGGTAGCGGGCCCCTACGAGCAGTACTTC	16	once	TRBV10-2	TRBD2	TRBJ2-7
CASSLARGQPQHF	TGCGCCAGCAGCTTGGCGAGGGGGCAGCCCCAGCATTTT	13	many	TRBV5-1	.	TRBJ1-5
CAWSKGAGETQYF	TGTGCCTGGAGTAAAGGGGCGGGGGAGACCCAGTACTTC	13	many	TRBV30	.	TRBJ2-5
CASSTKRGSGANVLTF	TGTGCCAGCAGTACTAAACGGGGTTCAGGGGCCAACGTCCTGACTTTC	16	.	TRBV2	.	TRBJ2-6
CASRGQGERETQYF	TGTGCCAGCAGGGGACAGGGGGAGAGGGAGACCCAGTACTTC	14	once	TRBV2	TRBD1	TRBJ2-5
CASRPEGETQHF	TGTGCCAGCAGGCCGGAGGGGGAGACCCAGCATTTT	12	.	TRBV2	.	TRBJ1-5
CASSVDGETGEQYF	TGTGCCAGCAGCGTCGACGGGGAGACAGGCGAGCAGTACTTC	14	.	TRBV9	.	TRBJ2-7
CASSAEGNQPLHF	TGTGCCAGCAGTGCAGAGGGCAATCAGCCCCTCCACTTT	13	.	TRBV2	.	TRBJ1-6
CASSFGGYDGYTF	TGTGCCAGCAGCTTCGGGGGGTACGATGGCTACACCTTC	13	many	TRBV14	.	TRBJ1-2
CASSLGGISYNSPLHF	TGTGCCAGCAGCTTAGGGGGGATCTCCTATAATTCACCCCTCCACTTT	16	.	TRBV11-3	.	TRBJ1-6
CASSHDPNTEAFF	TGTGCCAGCAGTCACGATCCGAACACTGAAGCTTTCTTT	13	.	TRBV27	.	TRBJ1-1
CASRHRGGNSPLHF	TGTGCCAGCAGACACCGTGGGGGCAATTCACCCCTCCACTTT	14	.	TRBV9	.	TRBJ1-6
CATSDPGSTDTQYF	TGTGCCACCAGTGATCCCGGAAGCACAGATACGCAGTATTTT	14	.	TRBV24-1	.	TRBJ2-3
CASSQDLAGEETQYF	TGTGCCAGCAGCCAAGATCTGGCAGGGGAGGAGACCCAGTACTTC	15	.	TRBV4-2	.	TRBJ2-5